Listed below are T cell receptor beta chains from one sample, sequenced in a study of T cell responses to AZD1222 COVID-19 vaccine. Sequenced by immunoSEQ multiplex PCR; TCRdb stores in-frame clones only, minus some. The data contain 80,000 or so clones, 92% of them singletons. Sample: peripheral blood, taken 28 days after the second AZD1222 dose. The receptors were sampled from an adult who received the AZD1222 COVID-19 vaccine. Both conserved end residues are part of each CDR3. D genes are given only for firm matches. Part of the rows lack a size; the others show once, few, many or a class for expanded clones.

TGTGCCAGCAGTTTCCGCGGGTTTGCCGAGCAGTACTTC	CASSFRGFAEQYF	TRBV12-3/TRBV12-4	once	TRBJ2-7	.	13
TGTGCCAGCAGGGGGACAACGGGCGATCAGCCCCAGCATTTT	CASRGTTGDQPQHF	TRBV7-2	.	TRBJ1-5	.	14
TGTGCCACCAGCAGAGATGGTGCGATCTACAATGAGCAGTTCTTC	CATSRDGAIYNEQFF	TRBV15	.	TRBJ2-1	.	15
TGTGCCAGCTCACGGGACGGGGCTGAAGCTTTCTTT	CASSRDGAEAFF	TRBV18	.	TRBJ1-1	.	12
TGTGCCAGCAGCCCTCTAAGCGGACAGGGCTTTGGCCACACCATATATTTT	CASSPLSGQGFGHTIYF	TRBV16	.	TRBJ1-3	TRBD1	17
TGTGCAAGTCGCTTAGGGGGACCAGGGAAGACTATCTATGGCTACACCTTC	CASRLGGPGKTIYGYTF	TRBV12-2	once	TRBJ1-2	.	17
TGCAGTGCTACCCCAGATACGCAGTATTTT	CSATPDTQYF	TRBV20-1	.	TRBJ2-3	.	10
TGTGCCAGCGGGGGAGGGCTACAAGAGACCCAGTACTTC	CASGGGLQETQYF	TRBV5-6	.	TRBJ2-5	TRBD2	13
TGTGCCTGGAGGGAGGACAGAGACAATCAGCCCCAGCATTTT	CAWREDRDNQPQHF	TRBV30	.	TRBJ1-5	.	14
TGTGCCAGCAGTGAAGGGACCGCAGTAGGCTACGAGCAGTACTTC	CASSEGTAVGYEQYF	TRBV6-1	.	TRBJ2-7	.	15
TGTGCCAGTAGTATAGTTCCAGAGACCCAGTACTTC	CASSIVPETQYF	TRBV19	.	TRBJ2-5	.	12
TGTGCCAGCAGGCCCTCCGACATCCCTAGCTCCTACAATGAGCAGTTCTTC	CASRPSDIPSSYNEQFF	TRBV6-4	.	TRBJ2-1	.	17
TGTGCCAGCAGCCCCCGGACAGGAAATCCCTATGGCTACACCTTC	CASSPRTGNPYGYTF	TRBV9	.	TRBJ1-2	TRBD1	15
TGCGCCAGCAGCCAAGACATCATGATCGATAGCTCGTACAATGAGCAGTTCTTC	CASSQDIMIDSSYNEQFF	TRBV4-1	.	TRBJ2-1	.	18
TGTGCCACCAGTGACCCCTCCCCGGCAGATACGCAGTATTTT	CATSDPSPADTQYF	TRBV24-1	.	TRBJ2-3	.	14
TGCGCCAGCAGTCCCGGGACAGTGAATGAAAAACTGTTTTTT	CASSPGTVNEKLFF	TRBV10-1	.	TRBJ1-4	TRBD1	14
TGCGCCAGCAGCCGAGGACTAGCGGGAGATAGGGATGAGCAGTTCTTC	CASSRGLAGDRDEQFF	TRBV4-1	.	TRBJ2-1	TRBD2	16
TGTGCCAGCAGTTTATACTACCTAGACGGAGGGGGAGAGACCCAGTACTTC	CASSLYYLDGGGETQYF	TRBV27	.	TRBJ2-5	.	17
TGTGCCAGCAGCCGCGCAGAGGCTTTCGGTTACACCTTC	CASSRAEAFGYTF	TRBV4-2	.	TRBJ1-2	.	13
TGTGCCAGTAGTGGGGGGAGCTACACCTTC	CASSGGSYTF	TRBV19	.	TRBJ1-2	.	10
TGTGCCAGCGGGACCCGGGGCCCGAACACTGAAGCTTTCTTT	CASGTRGPNTEAFF	TRBV19	once	TRBJ1-1	.	14
TGCGCCAGCAGCATATCGGGAGGGAGAACAGATACGCAGTATTTT	CASSISGGRTDTQYF	TRBV5-1	.	TRBJ2-3	TRBD2	15